Each of the 21 T cell receptor beta chains below was sequenced from the same sample in a study of human versus mouse CDR3 diversity and MHC coevolution. The method was immunoSEQ multiplex PCR; TCRdb's version includes in-frame clones alone and lacks a portion of them. This sample has about 81,000 clones, with just over 90% found just once. Sample: naive CD4+ T cells from blood. Specified subset: CD45RO-negative CD62L-positive naive CD4 T cells. The receptors derive from a person between 30 and 69 years old in good health.

CDR3 protein: CASSLIGGEGYTF. CDR3 DNA sequence: TGTGCCAGCAGCTTGATCGGGGGTGAGGGCTACACCTTC. This sequence joins TRBV5-5 and TRBJ1-2; D perhaps matches TRBD1 (5 bases). The CDR3 spans 13 residues. Germline V gene sequence: CDR1 SGHKS, CDR2 YYEKEE (reference sequence). Trimming pared 1 base from V and 8 bases from J, leaving 12 bases between.

This chain connects TRBV11-2 to TRBJ2-7, with TRBD2 identical over 8 bases. CDR1 is SGHAT and CDR2 is FQNNGV in the germline V gene. V shed 6 bases, J shed 7 bases, and the junction held 14 bases outside the gene matches. CDR3 length equals 15 residues. The CDR3 sequence is CASRISGALPGEQYF. The CDR3 nucleotides read TGTGCCAGCAGAATTAGCGGGGCCCTCCCGGGGGAGCAGTACTTC.

The rearrangement uses TRBV28 and TRBJ1-2; D is undetermined. Trimming stripped 7 bases from V and 8 bases from J, with 17 bases between. The length of the CDR3 is 13 residues. The V gene's germline CDR1 is MDHEN and CDR2 SYDVKM. The CDR3 DNA follows: TGTGCCAGCACACCCCGGAGGGAAGGAGGCTACACCTTC. Encoded protein: CASTPRREGGYTF.

The V gene is TRBV10-1, the J gene TRBJ2-7, with a possible D match to TRBD1 (7 bases). The CDR3 sequence is 15 residues long. V was pared by 0 bases and J by 3 bases, with 12 bases between. Germline CDR1 and CDR2: WNHNN and SYGVQD (reference sequence). CDR3 DNA sequence: TGCGCCAGCAGTGAGTCACCAGGGGGGCGCTACGAGCAGTACTTC. It is translated as CASSESPGGRYEQYF.

The V call is TRBV15, the J call TRBJ2-7; 7 bases map to TRBD1. Germline V gene data show CDR1 as LNHNV and CDR2 as YYDKDF (reference sequence). Trimming at V came to 5 bases and at J to 2 bases, leaving 6 bases not matched to a gene. The CDR3 sequence is 14 residues long. The CDR3 loop is CATSPRTGTYEQYF. In DNA form, the CDR3 reads TGTGCCACCAGCCCCAGGACAGGAACCTACGAGCAGTACTTC.

The genes are TRBV27 and TRBJ1-5; 8 bases agree with TRBD1. After removal of 5 bases from V and 7 bases from J, the junction contained 10 bases not matched to a gene. CDR3 length: 15 amino acids. Germline V lookup: CDR1 MNHEY, CDR2 SMNVEV (reference sequence). In DNA form, the CDR3 reads TGTGCCAGCAGTCCGGGGGACAGGAGGAGACAGCCCCAGCATTTT. As protein: CASSPGDRRRQPQHF.

The gene calls are TRBV5-3 and TRBJ1-6; D perhaps matches TRBD1 (5 bases). TRBV5-3 belongs to the ORF category, with a function that is uncertain. Trimming pared 3 bases from V and 0 bases from J, leaving 13 bases between. The CDR3 sequence is 17 residues long. The CDR3 loop reads CARSSSGGSSYNSPLHF. The CDR3 DNA is TGTGCCAGAAGCTCCTCGGGGGGTAGCTCCTATAATTCACCCCTCCACTTT.

This chain joins TRBV9 and TRBJ2-5, with D unclear. The CDR3 spans 13 residues. Trimming cost V 1 base and J 2 bases, with 6 bases left between them. Germline CDR1 and CDR2: SGDLS and YYNGEE. The CDR3 loop reads CASSVRGQETQYF. The DNA of the CDR3 is TGTGCCAGCAGCGTAAGAGGTCAAGAGACCCAGTACTTC.

The chain couples TRBV7-8 to TRBJ2-7; 8 nucleotides align to TRBD2. The germline CDR1 and CDR2 sequences are SGHVS and FQNEAQ. The CDR3 runs to 17 residues. Trimming took 5 bases from V and 0 from J; bases not matched to a gene: 12. The CDR3 DNA is TGTGCCAGCAGCCCCTCGGTAGCGGGATCCTTCTCCTACGAGCAGTACTTC. It encodes CASSPSVAGSFSYEQYF.

CDR3 bases: TGTGCCAGCAGCTCGGGCAGGGGGCTGTTTTTT. This sequence encodes CASSSGRGLFF. The chain joins TRBV7-9 to TRBJ1-4, with 7 bases matching TRBD1. Trimming cost V 4 bases and J 14 bases; bases outside gene matches: 4. The CDR3 contains 11 residues. Germline assignment: CDR1 SEHNR and CDR2 FQNEAQ (reference sequence).

This chain connects TRBV6-5 to TRBJ1-1; TRBD1 is a possible D gene (6 bases). Germline CDR1 reads MNHEY; CDR2 reads SVGAGI. V lost 6 bases and J lost 6, with 17 bases in between. The CDR3 has 14 amino acids. Here the CDR3 reads CASRTPGQFSEAFF. The CDR3 DNA follows: TGTGCCAGCAGGACTCCGGGACAATTTTCTGAAGCTTTCTTT.

This clone was observed a single time. The J gene is TRBJ2-7, the V gene TRBV15; TRBD2 matches at 8 bases. The V gene's germline CDR1 is LNHNV and CDR2 YYDKDF (reference sequence). The CDR3 sequence is 15 residues long. The trim removed 0 bases at V and 7 bases at J, leaving 8 bases unmatched. The CDR3 region has the DNA TGTGCCACCAGCAGAGATAGGGGGGGGACTAGTGAGCAGTACTTC. As protein: CATSRDRGGTSEQYF. Full variable domain (missing parts from reference TRBV15 and TRBJ2-7): DAMVIQNPRYQVTQFGKPVTLSCSQTLNHNVMYWYQQKSSQAPKLLFHYYDKDFNNEADTPDNFQSRRPNTSFCFLDIRSPGLGDTAMYLCATSRDRGGTSEQYFGPGTRLTVT.

In regard to this clone: Other DNA sequences in the sample encode the same CDR3. The rearrangement uses TRBV5-1 and TRBJ1-5; D is possibly TRBD1 (5 bases). Deletions cut 0 bases from V and 4 bases from J, with 8 bases between. CDR3 length equals 14 residues. Germline CDR1 SGHRS, CDR2 YFSETQ. The CDR3 is CASSLAGGNQPQHF. The CDR3 DNA reads as TGCGCCAGCAGCTTGGCCGGGGGTAATCAGCCCCAGCATTTT.

The chain links TRBV19 to TRBJ1-6, with 9 bases lining up with TRBD1. The CDR3 length is 14 residues. The junction had 8 bases not matched to a gene; V was cut back by 5 bases and J by 12 bases. Germline CDR1 LNHDA, CDR2 SQIVND (reference sequence). Written as DNA, the CDR3 is TGTGCCAGTAGTTTCCGACAGGGGGAATTACCCCTCCACTTT. Translating it yields CASSFRQGELPLHF.

This clone was observed once. The J gene is TRBJ1-4, the V gene TRBV5-1, with D possibly matching TRBD1 (6 bases). The CDR3 is made up of 15 amino acids. Trimming removed 6 bases from V and 2 bases from J, with 14 bases in between. Germline V CDR1 and CDR2: SGHRS, YFSETQ. The CDR3 sequence: CASKDGTLTNEKLFF. The CDR3 nucleotides are TGCGCCAGCAAAGACGGGACACTTACTAATGAAAAACTGTTTTTT.

The gene calls are TRBV19 and TRBJ2-5; 7 bases match TRBD1. Germline V gives CDR1 LNHDA, CDR2 SQIVND (reference sequence). V lost 3 bases to trimming and J lost 2 bases; unmatched junction nucleotides: 9. CDR3 size: 16 residues. The CDR3 sequence is CASSIGDRGNQETQYF. As DNA, the CDR3 is TGTGCCAGTAGTATTGGGGACAGAGGTAATCAAGAGACCCAGTACTTC.

The chain employs TRBV2 and TRBJ2-3; tentatively, D is TRBD2 (6 bases). Trimming left V 6 bases short and J 1 base short, with 11 bases between. Germline lookup yields CDR1 SNHLY and CDR2 FYNNEI. CDR3 length: 14 residues. CDR3 coding DNA: TGTGCCAGCAGCCGGGACTGGCGCACAGATACGCAGTATTTT. Protein product: CASSRDWRTDTQYF.

V gene TRBV4-2 combines with J gene TRBJ2-3, with 7 positions matching TRBD2. The germline V gene encodes CDR1 LGHNA and CDR2 YNFKEQ. The CDR3 length is 16 residues. After removal of 4 bases from V and 5 bases from J, the junction contained 12 bases not matched to a gene. CDR3 sequence reads: CASSPGDGREIDTQYF. CDR3 in DNA: TGTGCCAGCAGCCCTGGTGACGGGCGGGAGATAGATACGCAGTATTTT.

V gene TRBV30 combines with J gene TRBJ1-3; a possible D gene is TRBD1 (6 bases). Per the germline V gene, CDR1 is GTSNPN and CDR2 is SVGIG (reference sequence). This CDR3 is 15 amino acids long. V lost 4 bases to trimming and J lost 0 bases, with 13 bases between them. The CDR3 region has the DNA TGTGCCTGGACAACCCGGACAGTCTCTGGAAACACCATATATTTT. Translated: CAWTTRTVSGNTIYF.

The J gene is TRBJ2-7, the V gene TRBV11-2; 7 nucleotides match TRBD1. The trim removed 6 bases at V and 4 bases at J, leaving 9 bases unmatched. Per germline, CDR1 SGHAT and CDR2 FQNNGV. The CDR3 length is 14 residues. In DNA form, the CDR3 reads TGTGCCAGCAGACGGCCGGGGACAGCTTACGAGCAGTACTTC. This gives the protein CASRRPGTAYEQYF.

The V and J genes are TRBV7-3 and TRBJ1-1; 9 bases fit TRBD1. Germline CDR1 SGHTA, CDR2 FQGTGA. The V segment lost 5 bases and the J segment 5 bases; nucleotides outside the gene matches: 3. The CDR3 is made up of 13 amino acids. Written as DNA, the CDR3 is TGTGCCAGCAGCAAGACAGGGGGGACTGAAGCTTTCTTT. Protein sequence: CASSKTGGTEAFF. The full variable domain, its missing parts supplied by reference TRBV7-3 and TRBJ1-1, is GAGVSQTPSNKVTEKGKYVELRCDPISGHTALYWYRQSLGQGPEFLIYFQGTGAADDSGLPNDRFFAVRPEGSVSTLKIQRTERGDSAVYLCASSKTGGTEAFFGQGTRLTVV.